This T cell receptor (beta chain) was recovered during a study of blood T cells in healthy people across ages. The second PCR ran about 6 to 12 cycles with a sample-barcoded 5' primer and J-beta primers. Through a template-switch adaptor with 12 random nucleotides, each cDNA molecule received a tag. MiXCR was run by TCRdb on the 5' RACE reads, yielding one entry per CDR3 protein. This table has about 290,000 distinct CDR3 sequences, roughly a quarter appearing once. Comments on this clonotype: Its antigen is unknown.

RNA extraction gave at least 5.5 micrograms of total RNA per sample. Trimming cost V 5 bases and J 5 bases; bases outside gene matches: 8. Germline-derived CDR1 and CDR2 are SGHTA and FQGNSA. This CDR3 has 16 residues. Study-level findings and limits: Samples with more naive T cells showed higher observed beta diversity. Compared with aged donors, long-lived donors showed fewer expanded clones, suggesting selection.

The clonotype was recovered from a woman between 65 and 79 years old in good health. The chain couples TRBV7-2 to TRBJ2-1; 11 bases agree with TRBD1. Sequenced: blood. In DNA, the CDR3 is TGTGCCAGCAGCACTCGGACAGGGGGCAAAAACAATGAGCAGTTCTTC. This gives the protein CASSTRTGGKNNEQFF.